These T cell receptor beta chains were read from a single sample in a study of lymphopenia after photon versus proton radiotherapy. Sequencing used immunoSEQ multiplex PCR; TCRdb keeps in-frame clones, though not all of them. Among 15,000 to 20,000 clones listed, around nine tenths were seen once. Sequenced material: peripheral blood, taken from a patient treated with proton-based radiotherapy. The source is a man aged 70-80 years with pancreatic cancer. The CDR3 runs from the conserved cysteine through the conserved F or W. A D gene is named only where the DNA matches it firmly. Some rows mark clone size as missing; the rest say once, few, many or name a class of expanded clone.

TRBJ2-1 | - | TRBV11-2 | 17 | - | CASSLVGGDLHYNEQFF | TGTGCCAGCAGCTTAGTGGGCGGGGACCTACACTACAATGAGCAGTTCTTC
TRBJ1-5 | - | TRBV2 | 12 | - | CASSAIRRPQHF | TGTGCCAGCAGTGCCATCCGGAGGCCCCAGCATTTT
TRBJ1-1 | - | TRBV7-5 | 14 | - | CVRSTGQGIDEAFF | TGTGTCAGAAGCACGGGACAGGGAATCGATGAAGCTTTCTTT
TRBJ2-1 | TRBD1 | TRBV11-3 | 17 | - | CASSLTSGTGGRRKQFF | TGTGCCAGCAGCTTAACATCCGGGACAGGGGGGCGTAGGAAGCAGTTCTTC
TRBJ2-5 | - | TRBV7-2 | 13 | once | CASSTSGRETQYF | TGTGCCAGCAGCACCTCGGGACGGGAGACCCAGTACTTC
TRBJ1-4 | - | TRBV19 | 15 | - | CASTRGAATNEKLFF | TGTGCCAGTACCCGGGGGGCGGCAACTAATGAAAAACTGTTTTTT
TRBJ1-2 | - | TRBV28 | 13 | - | CASSFQLNYGYTF | TGTGCCAGCAGTTTTCAGCTTAACTATGGCTACACCTTC
TRBJ1-1 | - | TRBV28 | 11 | - | CASSLLGVAFF | TGTGCCAGCAGTTTATTGGGTGTGGCTTTCTTT
TRBJ2-2 | - | TRBV19 | 15 | - | CASSPDRENTGELFF | TGTGCCAGTAGTCCGGACAGAGAGAACACCGGGGAGCTGTTTTTT
TRBJ2-1 | - | TRBV5-1 | 14 | - | CASSFRPEGNEQFF | TGCGCCAGCAGCTTTAGGCCAGAAGGCAATGAGCAGTTCTTC
TRBJ2-6 | - | TRBV4-2 | 19 | - | CASSQDISGGGSGANVLTF | TGTGCCAGCAGCCAAGATATTAGCGGTGGAGGCTCTGGGGCCAACGTCCTGACTTTC
TRBJ2-2 | TRBD2 | TRBV4-2 | 18 | - | CASSQGSGTSGVGGELFF | TGTGCCAGCAGCCAAGGATCCGGGACTAGCGGTGTCGGCGGGGAGCTGTTTTTT
TRBJ1-4 | - | TRBV2 | 12 | - | CASSVRVEKLFF | TGTGCCAGCAGTGTTCGTGTTGAAAAACTGTTTTTT
TRBJ2-7 | - | TRBV30 | 13 | - | CAGRGQPGGEQYF | TGTGCCGGGAGGGGGCAGCCGGGGGGCGAGCAGTACTTC
TRBJ2-1 | TRBD2 | TRBV6-1 | 15 | - | CASRGGLAGVNEQFF | TGTGCCAGCAGAGGGGGACTAGCGGGAGTCAATGAGCAGTTCTTC
TRBJ2-3 | - | TRBV11-3 | 11 | - | CASSLDVNQYF | TGTGCCAGCAGCTTAGATGTCAACCAGTATTTT
TRBJ1-2 | - | TRBV19 | 13 | - | CASSIGKNYGYTF | TGTGCCAGTAGTATTGGGAAAAACTATGGCTACACCTTC
TRBJ2-3 | - | TRBV10-1 | 14 | - | CASSRSTGTDTQYF | TGCGCCAGCTCGCGGTCGACGGGGACAGATACGCAGTATTTT
TRBJ1-1 | - | TRBV30 | 15 | - | CAWSREGLRRTEAFF | TGTGCCTGGAGCAGAGAGGGACTGAGAAGGACTGAAGCTTTCTTT
TRBJ2-3 | TRBD2 | TRBV9 | 16 | - | CASSVSSSGGSDTQYF | TGTGCCAGCAGCGTGTCCAGTAGCGGGGGGAGCGATACGCAGTATTTT
TRBJ2-3 | TRBD1 | TRBV7-9 | 17 | - | CASSIRGQGAGGDTQYF | TGTGCCAGCAGCATCCGGGGACAGGGGGCAGGAGGAGATACGCAGTATTTT
TRBJ1-6 | - | TRBV11-2 | 13 | - | CASSLQETSPLHF | TGTGCCAGCAGCTTACAGGAGACTTCACCCCTCCACTTT
TRBJ1-2 | TRBD1 | TRBV2 | 13 | - | CASRNQGVGGYTF | TGTGCCAGCAGGAATCAGGGGGTTGGTGGCTACACCTTC
TRBJ1-1 | - | TRBV7-9 | 15 | - | CASSLDDRINTEAFF | TGTGCCAGCAGCTTGGACGACAGGATCAACACTGAAGCTTTCTTT
TRBJ1-2 | TRBD1 | TRBV29-1 | 12 | once | CSAGDRAYGYTF | TGCAGCGCCGGGGACAGGGCCTATGGCTACACCTTC
TRBJ2-5 | TRBD1 | TRBV6-4 | 13 | - | CASSVDRGETQYF | TGTGCCAGCAGTGTCGACAGGGGAGAGACCCAGTACTTC
TRBJ1-5 | TRBD1 | TRBV9 | 15 | - | CASSAGDRGNQPQHF | TGTGCCAGCAGCGCCGGAGACAGGGGCAATCAGCCCCAGCATTTT
TRBJ1-1 | - | TRBV6-5 | 14 | - | CASSYPPLNTEAFF | TGTGCCAGCAGTTACCCCCCTTTGAACACTGAAGCTTTCTTT
TRBJ2-7 | TRBD1 | TRBV5-4 | 14 | - | CASRSGTASYEQYF | TGTGCCAGCAGGTCCGGGACAGCCTCCTACGAGCAGTACTTC
TRBJ2-1 | TRBD1 | TRBV5-6 | 15 | - | CASSLRTGYYNEQFF | TGTGCCAGCAGCTTGCGGACAGGATACTACAATGAGCAGTTCTTC
TRBJ2-5 | TRBD2 | TRBV30 | 14 | - | CAWSAGGTQETQYF | TGTGCCTGGAGTGCGGGGGGTACACAAGAGACCCAGTACTTC
TRBJ1-2 | - | TRBV30 | 13 | - | CAWSVNSLYGYTF | TGTGCCTGGAGTGTAAACAGCCTCTATGGCTACACCTTC
TRBJ1-2 | TRBD1 | TRBV5-1 | 16 | once | CASSSRDSRANYGYTF | TGCGCCAGCAGCTCAAGGGACAGCCGAGCTAACTATGGCTACACCTTC
TRBJ1-5 | - | TRBV5-4 | 13 | few | CASSLDAGGPQHF | TGTGCCAGCAGCTTGGATGCGGGCGGGCCCCAGCATTTT
TRBJ2-5 | - | TRBV7-2 | 16 | - | CASSRLGGGLKETQYF | TGTGCCAGCAGCCGATTAGGCGGGGGCCTGAAAGAGACCCAGTACTTC
TRBJ2-2 | - | TRBV29-1 | 15 | - | CSGSQASGNTGELFF | TGCAGCGGCTCACAAGCATCGGGGAACACCGGGGAGCTGTTTTTT
TRBJ1-2 | - | TRBV19 | 13 | - | CASRPGGTHGYTF | TGTGCCAGTAGGCCAGGCGGGACCCATGGCTACACCTTC
TRBJ2-3 | TRBD2 | TRBV30 | 16 | - | CAWAQWTSGEADTQYF | TGTGCCTGGGCTCAATGGACTAGCGGGGAAGCAGATACGCAGTATTTT
TRBJ2-1 | - | TRBV13 | 16 | - | CASSFQDSSSYNEQFF | TGTGCCAGCAGCTTCCAGGACTCGAGCTCCTACAATGAGCAGTTCTTC
TRBJ1-1 | - | TRBV11-2 | 12 | once | CASSFQRTEAFF | TGTGCCAGCAGCTTCCAAAGGACTGAAGCTTTCTTT
TRBJ2-2 | TRBD2 | TRBV5-1 | 16 | - | CASSFSSGNGPGELFF | TGCGCCAGCAGCTTCTCTAGCGGCAACGGTCCCGGGGAGCTGTTTTTT
TRBJ2-1 | TRBD2 | TRBV9 | 17 | once | CASSLRSSGGDYNEQFF | TGTGCCAGCAGCCTCCGGAGTAGCGGGGGGGATTACAATGAGCAGTTCTTC
TRBJ1-5 | - | TRBV6-1 | 13 | - | CASGGPANQPQHF | TGTGCCAGCGGGGGCCCGGCCAATCAGCCCCAGCATTTT
TRBJ2-3 | TRBD2 | TRBV6-4 | 15 | - | CASSKAGLSTDTQYF | TGTGCCAGCAGCAAAGCGGGACTAAGCACAGATACGCAGTATTTT
TRBJ1-2 | - | TRBV5-1 | 13 | - | CASSLAGVEGYTF | TGCGCCAGCAGCTTGGCGGGGGTAGAAGGCTACACCTTC
TRBJ2-7 | - | TRBV7-9 | 16 | - | CASSLVGAGPTYEQYF | TGTGCCAGCAGCTTAGTTGGCGCGGGGCCCACCTACGAGCAGTACTTC
TRBJ2-7 | - | TRBV6-5 | 15 | - | CASSAPGNLRYEQYF | TGTGCCAGCAGCGCACCAGGGAACTTACGATACGAGCAGTACTTC
TRBJ2-1 | TRBD2 | TRBV19 | 15 | - | CASSKGTSGYNEQFF | TGTGCCAGTAGTAAAGGGACTAGCGGATACAATGAGCAGTTCTTC
TRBJ2-2 | - | TRBV4-1 | 19 | - | CASSQGPLRREQNTGELFF | TGCGCCAGCAGCCAAGGCCCCCTACGCAGGGAACAAAACACCGGGGAGCTGTTTTTT
TRBJ1-2 | - | TRBV30 | 10 | - | CASQWISYTF | TGTGCCTCCCAATGGATTTCCTACACCTTC
TRBJ2-2 | TRBD1 | TRBV7-3 | 17 | - | CASSLIPPGQGTGELFF | TGTGCCAGCAGCCTAATCCCTCCGGGACAGGGGACCGGGGAGCTGTTTTTT
TRBJ2-7 | - | TRBV27 | 13 | - | CASMSVRRGEQYF | TGTGCCAGCATGTCGGTCCGAAGAGGAGAGCAGTACTTC
TRBJ2-3 | TRBD2 | TRBV19 | 16 | - | CASSIEGGRFADTQYF | TGTGCCAGTAGTATAGAGGGCGGGAGGTTCGCAGATACGCAGTATTTT
TRBJ1-4 | TRBD1 | TRBV6-1 | 13 | - | CASMDRGNEKLFF | TGTGCCAGCATGGACAGGGGGAATGAAAAACTGTTTTTT